The T cell receptor beta chain described here comes from a study of shared clonotypes between healthy human individuals. Assay: immunoSEQ multiplex PCR; the TCRdb copy retains only in-frame clones and omits some. The sample has approximately 2,300,000 clones, around 90% seen once; the top ten hold 0.37%. The CDR3 runs 15 residues. Trimming took off 2 bases at V and 0 bases at J, with 9 bases between the two ends. Germline CDR1 SGHRS, CDR2 YFSETQ. The chain employs TRBV5-1 and TRBJ2-1, with D tentatively TRBD2 (6 bases). This TCR was recovered from a man younger than 35 in good health. Some clones in this sample may be carry-over from other donors' samples. Sequenced: naive CD4+ T cells from PBMCs. Subset noted: CD45RA+ positively selected. As DNA, the CDR3 is TGCGCCAGCAGCTTCCGGGAGCCCTCCTACAATGAGCAGTTCTTC. This sequence encodes CASSFREPSYNEQFF.